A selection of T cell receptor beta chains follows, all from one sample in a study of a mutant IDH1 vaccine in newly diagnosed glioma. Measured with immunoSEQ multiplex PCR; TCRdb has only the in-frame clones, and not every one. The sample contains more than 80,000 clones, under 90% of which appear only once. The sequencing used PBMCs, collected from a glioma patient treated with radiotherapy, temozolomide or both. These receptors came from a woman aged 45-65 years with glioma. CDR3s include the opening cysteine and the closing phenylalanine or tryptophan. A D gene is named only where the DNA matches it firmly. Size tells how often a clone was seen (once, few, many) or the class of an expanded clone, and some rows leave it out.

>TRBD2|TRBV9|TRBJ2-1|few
TGTGCCAGCAGCGTAGGTCCTAGCGGGGGTAATGAGCAGTTCTTC
CASSVGPSGGNEQFF
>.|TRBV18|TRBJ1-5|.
TGTGCCAGCTCACTAGTCCCCAGTGGGAATCAGCCCCAGCATTTT
CASSLVPSGNQPQHF
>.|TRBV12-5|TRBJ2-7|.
TGTGCTAGTGGTTCCGGGATTAACTACGAGCAGTACTTC
CASGSGINYEQYF
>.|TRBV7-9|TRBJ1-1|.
TGTGCCAGCAGCTTAGGGGAGGTGAACACTGAAGCTTTCTTT
CASSLGEVNTEAFF
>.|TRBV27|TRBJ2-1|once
TGTGCCAGCACCGATTCCAGGGGCGGTGAGCAGTTCTTC
CASTDSRGGEQFF
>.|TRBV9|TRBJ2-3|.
TGTGCCAGCACCTCAAAGTCGGGGGGCGTCCCAGATACGCAGTATTTT
CASTSKSGGVPDTQYF
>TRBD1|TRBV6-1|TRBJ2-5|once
TGTGCCAGCAGTGGACAGGGGAAGACCCAGTACTTC
CASSGQGKTQYF
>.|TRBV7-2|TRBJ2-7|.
TGTGCCAGCAGCCTAGGGGGGAAGGCGCCCTCCGAGCAGTACTTC
CASSLGGKAPSEQYF
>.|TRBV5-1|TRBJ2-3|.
TGCGCCAGCAGCCAAGGACAGCCGACGAGGGATACGCAGTATTTT
CASSQGQPTRDTQYF
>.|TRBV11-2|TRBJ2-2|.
TGTGCCAGCAGTCAAGCAGGGAGCGACACCGGGGAGCTGTTTTTT
CASSQAGSDTGELFF
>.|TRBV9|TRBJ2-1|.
TGTGCCAGCAGCGTAGATTTAGGGGACAATGAGCAGTTCTTC
CASSVDLGDNEQFF
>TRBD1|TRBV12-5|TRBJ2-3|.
TGTGCTAGTGCCAAACAGGGGGCAGATACGCAGTATTTT
CASAKQGADTQYF
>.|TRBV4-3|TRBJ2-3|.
TGCGCCAGCAGACCCCAGCGCGGGGGCGGCACAGATACGCAGTATTTT
CASRPQRGGGTDTQYF
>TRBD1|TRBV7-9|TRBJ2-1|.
TGTGCCAGCAGCTCTCCCGGGACAGCAGTGAATGAGCAGTTCTTC
CASSSPGTAVNEQFF
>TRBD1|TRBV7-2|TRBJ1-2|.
TGTGCCAGCAGCTTAGTTTCAGGGGGCCTTGGCTACACCTTC
CASSLVSGGLGYTF
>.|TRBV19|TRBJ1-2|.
TGTGCCAGTAGGCCTTACGGGGCTGCTTTGGATGGCTACACCTTC
CASRPYGAALDGYTF
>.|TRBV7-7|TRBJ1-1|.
TGTGCTAGCAGCTTACGCCAGAACACTGAAGCTTTCTTT
CASSLRQNTEAFF
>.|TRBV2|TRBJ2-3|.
TGTGCCAGCAGTCTAGGCGGGGCTATCAACACAGATACGCAGTATTTT
CASSLGGAINTDTQYF
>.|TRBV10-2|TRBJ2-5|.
TGCGCCAGCAGTGAGTCGGGGCAGGGTGCCTTCGGACGGACCCAGTACTTC
CASSESGQGAFGRTQYF
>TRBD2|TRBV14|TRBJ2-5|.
TGTGCCAGCAGCCCCGGACTAGCGGGGGGAGTAAAGACCCAGTACTTC
CASSPGLAGGVKTQYF
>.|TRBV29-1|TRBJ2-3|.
TGCAGCGTGAGGTCGGGGGCGGATACGCAGTATTTT
CSVRSGADTQYF
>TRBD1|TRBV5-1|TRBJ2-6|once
TGCGCCAGCAGGCCTCAGGGGGCTGGGGCCAACGTCCTGACTTTC
CASRPQGAGANVLTF
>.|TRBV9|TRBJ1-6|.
TGTGCCAGCAGTCAGGGAAACGGTTCACCCCTCCACTTT
CASSQGNGSPLHF
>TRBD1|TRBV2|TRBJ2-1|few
TGTGCCAGCAGTGTGACAGGGGGCGCGAGAAATGAGCAGTTCTTC
CASSVTGGARNEQFF
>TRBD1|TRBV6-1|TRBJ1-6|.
TGTGCCAGCAGAGTTCCGGGACAGGATAATTCACCCCTCCACTTT
CASRVPGQDNSPLHF
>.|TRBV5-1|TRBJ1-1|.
TGCGCCAGCACCCGCGAGGGGGGGGTAAGAACTGAAGCTTTCTTT
CASTREGGVRTEAFF
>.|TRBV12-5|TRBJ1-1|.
TGTGCTAGTGGACCGAGACAGAACACTGAAGCTTTCTTT
CASGPRQNTEAFF
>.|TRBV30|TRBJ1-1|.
TGTGCCTGGAGTGTTTTTATTATGGGCCCACGGGGCACTGAAGCTTTCTTT
CAWSVFIMGPRGTEAFF
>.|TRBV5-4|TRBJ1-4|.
TGTGCCAGCAGCTTGGGGGGCAGGGAGTCGTCACATGAAAAACTGTTTTTT
CASSLGGRESSHEKLFF
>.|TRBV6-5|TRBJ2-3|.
TGTGCCAGTTCTCTAGCAGATACGCAGTATTTT
CASSLADTQYF
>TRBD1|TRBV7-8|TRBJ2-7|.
TGTGCCAGCAGCAAACCACAGACAGGGGGCGATTACGAGCAGTACTTC
CASSKPQTGGDYEQYF
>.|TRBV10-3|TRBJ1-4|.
TGTGCCATCAGCGGAACCATAGGGACGGGGAATGAAAAACTGTTTTTT
CAISGTIGTGNEKLFF
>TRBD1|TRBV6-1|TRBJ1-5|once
TGTGCCAGCAGTGAAAGTAACAGGGGGCTTATAAGCAATCAGCCCCAGCATTTT
CASSESNRGLISNQPQHF
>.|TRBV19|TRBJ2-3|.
TGTGCCAGTAGTATGACAGGTTATTCGGGAGATACGCAGTATTTT
CASSMTGYSGDTQYF
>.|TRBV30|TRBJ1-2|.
TGTGCCTGGAGCTCCACGGTCTATGGCTACACCTTC
CAWSSTVYGYTF
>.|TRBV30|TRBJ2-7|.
TGTGCCTTCCTGGGCCAGAGATTCCCCTACGAGCAGTACTTC
CAFLGQRFPYEQYF
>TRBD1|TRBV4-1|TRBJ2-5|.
TGCGCCAGCAGCCCGGACAGGGTGTCCCAAGAGACCCAGTACTTC
CASSPDRVSQETQYF
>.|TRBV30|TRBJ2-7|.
TGTGCCTGGAGTTTGTACACCGTGCACGAGCAGTACTTC
CAWSLYTVHEQYF
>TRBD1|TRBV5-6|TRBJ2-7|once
TGTGCCAGCAGCTTGGGGACAGGGGGCCACGAGCAGTACTTC
CASSLGTGGHEQYF
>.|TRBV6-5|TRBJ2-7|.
TGTGCCAGCAGTAAGACAGGCTACTACGAGCAGTACTTC
CASSKTGYYEQYF
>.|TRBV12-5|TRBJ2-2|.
TGTGCTAGTGGGGGGCAGGGTGACACCGGGGAGCTGTTTTTT
CASGGQGDTGELFF
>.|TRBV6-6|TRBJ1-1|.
TGTGCCAGCAGTTTGGACAGCTTGAACACTGAAGCTTTCTTT
CASSLDSLNTEAFF
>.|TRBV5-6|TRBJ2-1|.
TGTGCCAGCAGCCCACCTGGGCTCGAGCAGTTCTTC
CASSPPGLEQFF
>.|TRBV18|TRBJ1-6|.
TGTGCCAGCTCACCATTGATGTGGCCAGACGATTCACCCCTCCACTTT
CASSPLMWPDDSPLHF
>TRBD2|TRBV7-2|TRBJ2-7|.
TGTGCCAGCAGCGCGCGGACTAGCGGGGTAGGCGAGCAGTACTTC
CASSARTSGVGEQYF
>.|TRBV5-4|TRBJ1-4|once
TGTGCCAGCAGCCCGTCAGGGGCTAATGAAAAACTGTTTTTT
CASSPSGANEKLFF
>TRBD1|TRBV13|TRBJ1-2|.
TGTGCCAGCAGCTTAGACGGGGGCAGGGGGCACTATGGCTACACCTTC
CASSLDGGRGHYGYTF
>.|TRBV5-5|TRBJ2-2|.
TGTGCCAGCAGCTCGTCGGTCGTGGGGCGGGGTCGGACCGGGGAGCTGTTTTTT
CASSSSVVGRGRTGELFF
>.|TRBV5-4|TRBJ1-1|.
TGTGCCAGCAAAAAGGAGGGAACTGAAGCTTTCTTT
CASKKEGTEAFF
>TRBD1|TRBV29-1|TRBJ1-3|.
TGCAGCGTAATGGAGGGGGCGCAGGACACCATATATTTT
CSVMEGAQDTIYF
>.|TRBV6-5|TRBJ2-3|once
TGTGCCAGCAGCGGCGGCAGGCCGAGGGCCGATACGCAGTATTTT
CASSGGRPRADTQYF
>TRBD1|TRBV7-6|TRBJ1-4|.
TGTGCCAGCAGCACTGACAGGGATGAAAAACTGTTTTTT
CASSTDRDEKLFF